The 18 T cell receptor beta chains presented below share a single source sample, sequenced in a study of blood T cell repertoires in COVID-19. Assay used: immunoSEQ multiplex PCR; TCRdb lists only in-frame clones, some missing. The sample carries fewer than 150,000 clones, about 85% recorded once. Material for sequencing was peripheral blood. These TCRs come from a human donor in a cohort sampled during active COVID-19.

The rearrangement links TRBV6-5 to TRBJ2-3, with TRBD2 matching 13 bases. Looked up from germline, CDR1 is MNHEY and CDR2 is SVGAGI. The CDR3 sequence is 15 residues long. Trimming at V came to 6 bases and at J to 5 bases, leaving 5 bases not matched to a gene. As DNA, the CDR3 is TGTGCCAGCAGATGGGGACTAGCGGGGCGAGATACGCAGTATTTT. Translation gives CASRWGLAGRDTQYF.

The CDR3 DNA follows: TGTGCCAGCAGCTTATCAGGGGAGAGCTACAATGAGCAGTTCTTC. It translates to CASSLSGESYNEQFF. This chain joins TRBV11-2 and TRBJ2-1, with a tentative D call TRBD1 (6 bases). With 2 bases removed from V and 3 bases from J, the gap between germline ends came to 11 bases. CDR3 length: 15 residues. CDR1 is SGHAT and CDR2 is FQNNGV in the germline V gene.

The CDR3 region is CASSQEVLATDTQYF. Here the CDR3 DNA reads TGCGCCAGCAGCCAAGAGGTACTAGCAACAGATACGCAGTATTTT. The chain recombines TRBV4-3 with TRBJ2-3, with D possibly matching TRBD2 (6 bases). CDR3 length: 15 residues. Trimming stripped 0 bases from V and 3 bases from J, with 10 bases between. Germline V gene data show CDR1 as LGHNA and CDR2 as YSLEER.

This chain connects TRBV30 to TRBJ1-1; the D gene is possibly TRBD1 (5 bases). This CDR3 is 12 amino acids long. V was trimmed by 3 bases and J by 7 bases, leaving 12 bases between them. In germline, CDR1 is GTSNPN, CDR2 SVGIG (reference sequence). DNA for the CDR3: TGTGCCTGGAGATTAGACAGTTATGAAGCTTTCTTT. Residues: CAWRLDSYEAFF.

This clone has just a few counts. The V call is TRBV6-1, the J call TRBJ2-3; 10 nucleotides match TRBD2. Germline loops: CDR1 MNHNS, CDR2 SASEGT. This CDR3 is built from 15 residues. V gave up 2 bases and J gave up 2 bases; unmatched junction bases: 1. The CDR3 bases are TGTGCCAGCAGTGAAACTAGCGGGGTCACAGATACGCAGTATTTT. Residues: CASSETSGVTDTQYF.

The chain carries TRBV27 and TRBJ1-2; 8 bases are shared with TRBD1. The CDR3 sequence is 13 residues long. Unmatched junction bases numbered 4, after V lost 3 bases and J lost 7 bases. In germline, CDR1 is MNHEY, CDR2 SMNVEV (reference sequence). DNA of the CDR3: TGTGCCAGCAGTTTCAGGGGGCCGGTTGGCTACACCTTC. Translated, it gives CASSFRGPVGYTF.

The rearrangement joins TRBV5-5 to TRBJ2-7; maybe TRBD2 (6 bases). The CDR3 spans 13 residues. CDR1 is SGHKS, CDR2 YYEKEE, per germline (reference sequence). Trimming took 2 bases from V and 3 from J, leaving 9 bases between them. The CDR3: CASSFGEDYEQYV. The DNA of the CDR3 is TGTGCCAGCAGCTTCGGGGAGGACTACGAGCAGTACGTC.

The chain employs TRBV2 and TRBJ2-4, with D possibly TRBD1 on 6 matching bases. V was cut by 2 bases and J by 1 base, with 12 bases left in between. The CDR3 spans 16 residues. In germline, CDR1 is SNHLY, CDR2 FYNNEI. The CDR3 bases are TGTGCCAGCAGTGAACTGCTAAGGGGGGCCAAAAACATTCAGTACTTC. Translation: CASSELLRGAKNIQYF.

The count of this clone is one. The rearrangement links TRBV2 to TRBJ2-7; D is perhaps TRBD1 (6 bases). In germline, CDR1 is SNHLY, CDR2 FYNNEI. The CDR3 covers 12 residues. V dropped 6 bases and J dropped 6 bases, with 12 bases sitting between them. CDR3 amino acids: CASSVQGGEQYV. The CDR3 bases are TGTGCCAGCAGCGTACAGGGTGGCGAGCAGTACGTC.

This chain links TRBV6-5 with TRBJ1-4, with 7 bases identical to TRBD1. The CDR3 covers 14 residues. CDR1 is MNHEY and CDR2 is SVGAGI in the germline V gene. V shed 2 bases, J shed 3 bases, and the junction held 0 bases outside the gene matches. The CDR3 spells CASSYTGANEKLFF. The CDR3 nucleotides read TGTGCCAGCAGTTACACAGGGGCTAATGAAAAACTGTTTTTT.

The gene calls are TRBV12-3 or TRBV12-4 and TRBJ2-1, with 7 bases matching TRBD1. The trim removed 0 bases at V and 15 bases at J, leaving 8 bases unmatched. CDR3 length: 13 residues. The CDR3 DNA sequence: TGTGCCAGCAGTTTAGCCCAACGGGACAGATTGTTCTTC. As protein: CASSLAQRDRLFF.

The gene calls are TRBV10-2 and TRBJ2-2; 8 bases map to TRBD1. Trimming cost V 4 bases and J 7 bases; bases outside gene matches: 2. This CDR3 is 13 amino acids long. In germline, CDR1 is WSHSY, CDR2 SAAADI. The CDR3 DNA sequence: TGCGCCAGCAGTGCCGACAGGGGCGGGGAGCTGTTTTTT. This sequence encodes CASSADRGGELFF.

V usage is TRBV5-4 and J usage is TRBJ2-7; 7 bases fit TRBD1. Losses at the gene ends were 4 bases for V and 2 bases for J; bases not matched to a gene: 6. From germline, CDR1 is SGHNT and CDR2 YYREEE (reference sequence). CDR3 length: 14 amino acids. The CDR3 spells CASSTRQGPYEQYF. CDR3 bases: TGTGCCAGCAGCACACGACAGGGACCCTACGAGCAGTACTTC.

The chain couples TRBV28 to TRBJ2-4; 9 nucleotides align to TRBD2. CDR1 is MDHEN, CDR2 SYDVKM, per germline. This CDR3 is built from 13 residues. Unmatched junction bases numbered 5, after V lost 7 bases and J lost 7 bases. Here the CDR3 DNA reads TGTGCCAGCATGGCGGGGGGGAGGAACATTCAGTACTTC. Protein: CASMAGGRNIQYF.

The chain has TRBV7-9 and TRBJ2-2; TRBD1 agrees at 11 bases. V lost 3 bases to trimming and J lost 7 bases; unmatched junction nucleotides: 4. The germline gives CDR1 SEHNR, CDR2 FQNEAQ (reference sequence). This CDR3 spans 15 amino acids. CDR3 protein: CASSLDRGRNGELFF. CDR3 in DNA: TGTGCCAGCAGCTTGGACAGGGGGCGCAACGGGGAGCTGTTTTTT.

The chain employs TRBV4-3 and TRBJ2-2; perhaps TRBD2 as D (6 bases). V gave up 4 bases and J gave up 5 bases, with 17 bases separating them. Germline V CDR1 and CDR2: LGHNA, YSLEER. CDR3 length: 16 residues. CDR3 bases: TGCGCCAGCAGCCCCCAACCGGGAGTGGAGACCGGGGAGCTGTTTTTT. Residues: CASSPQPGVETGELFF.

The chain uses TRBV10-2 and TRBJ2-3; perhaps TRBD2 as D (5 bases). V lost 7 bases to trimming and J lost 6 bases, with 14 bases between them. This CDR3 is 13 amino acids long. The germline CDR1 and CDR2 sequences are WSHSY and SAAADI. The CDR3 DNA sequence: TGCGCCAGCACCAGCCTGGGCGGGGATACGCAGTATTTT. Protein sequence: CASTSLGGDTQYF.

The gene calls are TRBV7-2 and TRBJ2-5, with D maybe TRBD2 (5 bases). The V gene's germline CDR1 is SGHTA and CDR2 FQGNSA. Between the trimmed V and J ends, which lost 1 base and 5 bases, there was a span of 17 bases. The CDR3 sequence is 16 residues long. CDR3 sequence: CASSLVGSRDGETQYF. CDR3 bases: TGTGCCAGCAGCTTAGTGGGGTCACGGGATGGGGAGACCCAGTACTTC.